These T cell receptor beta chains were read from a single sample in a study of blood T cells in healthy people across ages. TCRdb used MiXCR to reprocess the 5' RACE reads, holding one entry per CDR3 protein. The table lists 650,000 to 1,000,000 distinct CDR3 sequences, around 34% of them singletons, with under 15% in the top ten. Sequencing used blood. The receptors were sampled from a man between 18 and 29 years old in good health. The CDR3 runs from the conserved cysteine through the conserved F or W. D genes are given only for firm matches. Size values are once, few and many counts, or a class for expanded clones, and some rows have none.

v_gene	j_gene	abundance	d_gene	CDR3aa	CDR3nt
TRBV12-3/TRBV12-4	TRBJ2-5	few	TRBD1	CASRPTGIRETQYF	TGTGCCAGCAGACCGACAGGGATCAGAGAGACCCAGTACTTC
TRBV6-5	TRBJ1-1	.	.	CASRSGVGEYTEAFF	TGTGCCAGCAGGTCAGGGGTTGGGGAGTACACTGAAGCTTTCTTT
TRBV4-2	TRBJ1-4	few	TRBD1	CASSQAPGTVRNFNEKLFF	TGTGCCAGCAGCCAAGCTCCCGGGACAGTGAGAAACTTTAATGAAAAACTGTTTTTT
TRBV3-1	TRBJ1-4	.	.	CASSQDIWTVKEGLATNEKLFF	TGTGCCAGCAGCCAAGATATATGGACAGTGAAGGAGGGTCTTGCAACTAATGAAAAACTGTTTTTT
TRBV27	TRBJ2-1	.	TRBD2	CASSKRSGRETQFF	TGTGCCAGCAGTAAGCGCAGCGGGCGGGAGACCCAGTTCTTC
TRBV5-6	TRBJ1-4	.	.	CATPRAHNEKLFF	TGTGCCACCCCTCGGGCCCATAATGAAAAACTGTTTTTT
TRBV9	TRBJ2-3	few	.	CASSVDWASGTDTQYF	TGTGCCAGCAGCGTAGATTGGGCTAGCGGCACAGATACGCAGTATTTT
TRBV29-1	TRBJ2-1	many	TRBD1	CSVASGQGLSYNEQFF	TGCAGCGTTGCCTCCGGACAGGGGCTCTCCTACAATGAGCAGTTCTTC
TRBV20-1	TRBJ2-7	many	.	CSARDQSGNSYEQYF	TGCAGTGCTAGAGATCAATCAGGGAACTCCTACGAGCAGTACTTC
TRBV7-2	TRBJ1-5	.	TRBD1	CASSRTGGFGQPQHF	TGTGCCAGCAGCAGGACAGGGGGGTTTGGTCAGCCCCAGCATTTT
TRBV7-8	TRBJ2-4	once	.	CASSLNGARLAKNIQYF	TGTGCCAGCAGTCTCAATGGGGCGCGTTTAGCCAAAAACATTCAGTACTTC
TRBV6-2/TRBV6-3	TRBJ1-6	.	.	CASTYSGVARGIPLHF	TGTGCCAGCACCTATTCAGGGGTCGCGAGGGGAATACCCCTCCACTTT
TRBV3-1	TRBJ1-1	.	.	CASSRYDSVNTEAFF	TGTGCCAGCAGCCGTTATGACAGTGTGAACACTGAAGCTTTCTTT
TRBV25-1	TRBJ2-3	.	.	CASGETGIPDTQYF	TGTGCCAGCGGTGAAACAGGGATCCCAGATACGCAGTATTTT
TRBV20-1	TRBJ1-5	many	TRBD1	CSARPTGDRWDQPQHF	TGCAGTGCTAGACCGACGGGGGACAGGTGGGATCAGCCCCAGCATTTT
TRBV6-2/TRBV6-3	TRBJ2-5	.	TRBD2	CASRAWTSGIETQYF	TGTGCCAGCAGAGCATGGACTAGCGGGATCGAGACCCAGTACTTC
TRBV7-2	TRBJ2-3	few	.	CASSRVTDTQYF	TGTGCCAGCAGCCGAGTCACAGATACGCAGTATTTT
TRBV10-3	TRBJ1-1	many	.	CAIRRPNTEAFF	TGTGCCATCAGACGGCCCAACACTGAAGCTTTCTTT
TRBV11-1	TRBJ1-1	.	.	CASRSMNTEAFF	TGTGCCAGCAGGAGTATGAACACTGAAGCTTTCTTT
TRBV6-1	TRBJ2-7	.	.	CASGPLGHEQYF	TGTGCCAGCGGCCCTCTGGGGCACGAGCAGTACTTC
TRBV6-1	TRBJ1-1	few	.	CASTEPLPPRNTEAFF	TGTGCCAGCACCGAACCCTTACCTCCGAGGAACACTGAAGCTTTCTTT
TRBV2	TRBJ1-2	many	.	CASIEGGTYGYTF	TGTGCCAGCATTGAAGGGGGGACCTATGGCTACACCTTC
TRBV20-1	TRBJ1-2	few	TRBD1	CSARESGTGSGYTF	TGCAGTGCTAGAGAGTCCGGGACAGGCTCTGGCTACACCTTC
TRBV6-6	TRBJ2-5	few	.	CASSYKGGSFQETQYF	TGTGCCAGCAGTTACAAGGGCGGATCTTTCCAAGAGACCCAGTACTTC
TRBV7-2	TRBJ1-1	.	.	CASSLAAGGNTEAFF	TGTGCCAGCAGCTTAGCGGCGGGCGGGAACACTGAAGCTTTCTTT
TRBV5-1	TRBJ1-2	few	.	CASSPDSRYGYTF	TGCGCCAGCAGCCCCGACAGCCGCTATGGCTACACCTTC
TRBV12-3/TRBV12-4	TRBJ2-4	few	.	CASSFQGTTKNIQYF	TGTGCCAGCAGTTTTCAGGGGACTACCAAAAACATTCAGTACTTC
TRBV7-6	TRBJ1-1	.	TRBD1	CASSLRTGPGAEAFF	TGTGCCAGCAGCTTAAGGACAGGGCCAGGCGCTGAAGCTTTCTTT
TRBV29-1	TRBJ1-2	many	.	CSVAVVGGYGYTF	TGCAGCGTCGCAGTTGTGGGCGGGTATGGCTACACCTTC
TRBV7-2	TRBJ2-1	.	.	CASSVGQRREQFF	TGTGCCAGCAGCGTAGGCCAGCGGCGTGAGCAGTTCTTC
TRBV7-9	TRBJ2-5	.	TRBD2	CASSHGTSGGFQETQYF	TGTGCCAGCAGCCACGGGACTAGCGGGGGGTTCCAAGAGACCCAGTACTTC
TRBV27	TRBJ2-1	.	.	CASRPIFAGSYNEQFF	TGTGCCAGCCGCCCGATTTTTGCGGGCTCCTACAATGAGCAGTTCTTC
TRBV4-3	TRBJ1-6	.	.	CASSQDSANAYNSPLHF	TGCGCCAGCAGCCAAGATTCGGCAAATGCCTATAATTCACCCCTCCACTTT
TRBV20-1	TRBJ1-1	few	.	CSAKGANTEAFF	TGCAGTGCTAAGGGAGCGAACACTGAAGCTTTCTTT
TRBV5-1	TRBJ1-4	few	.	CASSREEIPGVGKLFF	TGCGCCAGCAGCCGGGAAGAGATACCGGGAGTCGGAAAACTGTTTTTT
TRBV2	TRBJ2-7	few	TRBD2	CASTETAGSPSYEQYF	TGTGCCAGCACCGAAACAGCGGGGAGCCCCTCCTACGAGCAGTACTTC
TRBV7-2	TRBJ2-1	few	.	CASSPIGGGGPTPYNEQFF	TGTGCCAGCAGCCCTATAGGGGGCGGGGGGCCGACACCTTACAATGAGCAGTTCTTC
TRBV4-1	TRBJ1-1	.	.	CASSQVFEIMSTEAFF	TGCGCCAGCAGCCAAGTCTTCGAGATTATGAGCACTGAAGCTTTCTTT
TRBV6-6	TRBJ1-5	few	TRBD1	CASSYDRGSQPQHF	TGTGCCAGCAGTTATGACAGGGGTTCTCAGCCCCAGCATTTT
TRBV4-3	TRBJ2-5	.	TRBD1	CASSPFRDREQETQYF	TGCGCCAGCAGCCCGTTCCGGGACAGGGAACAAGAGACCCAGTACTTC
TRBV29-1	TRBJ1-1	many	.	CSVARTVKNTEAFF	TGCAGCGTTGCCAGGACAGTTAAGAACACTGAAGCTTTCTTT
TRBV9	TRBJ2-1	few	.	CASNGGGDYNEQFF	TGTGCCAGCAACGGAGGGGGGGATTACAATGAGCAGTTCTTC
TRBV20-1	TRBJ2-7	few	.	CSANGRTGYEQYF	TGCAGTGCTAACGGGAGGACAGGGTACGAGCAGTACTTC
TRBV20-1	TRBJ2-6	.	.	CSALPSGANVLTF	TGCAGCGCCCTTCCCTCTGGGGCCAACGTCCTGACTTTC
TRBV5-5	TRBJ1-5	.	TRBD1	CASSTLQGLNQPQHF	TGTGCCAGCAGCACACTACAGGGGTTAAATCAGCCCCAGCATTTT
TRBV27	TRBJ2-7	many	.	CASSLSGAVGEQYF	TGTGCCAGCAGTTTATCTGGGGCCGTCGGAGAGCAGTACTTC
TRBV10-3	TRBJ1-4	.	.	CAISEARLDEKLFF	TGTGCCATCAGTGAGGCCAGACTTGATGAAAAACTGTTTTTT
TRBV6-2/TRBV6-3	TRBJ2-6	many	.	CASTETSTGANVLTF	TGTGCCAGCACCGAAACCTCTACTGGGGCCAACGTCCTGACTTTC
TRBV7-2	TRBJ2-3	many	TRBD2	CASRPERGSTDTQYF	TGTGCCAGCAGACCCGAGCGGGGCAGCACAGATACGCAGTATTTT
TRBV3-1	TRBJ1-6	.	TRBD1	CASSRPRGGSPLHF	TGTGCCAGCAGCCGACCCAGGGGGGGTTCACCCCTCCACTTT
TRBV7-2	TRBJ2-5	.	.	CASSLTPADGETQYF	TGTGCCAGCAGCTTAACCCCTGCAGACGGCGAGACCCAGTACTTC